The 5 T cell receptor beta chains reported below all come from one sample, sequenced in a study of T cells in lung cancer brain metastases. Clones were read by immunoSEQ multiplex PCR, and TCRdb kept only the in-frame ones, dropping some. The profile shows 5,000 to 7,000 clones, about four fifths of them singletons. Sequencing input: tumor tissue from a brain metastasis. These receptors originate from a man aged 50-59 years with non-small cell lung cancer that had spread to the brain.

The rearrangement links TRBV6-6 to TRBJ2-7; 8 positions agree with TRBD2. CDR1 is MNHNY and CDR2 is SVGAGI in the germline V gene (reference sequence). The CDR3 runs 16 residues. V was pared by 6 bases and J by 6 bases, with 16 bases of the junction left unmatched. CDR3 DNA sequence: TGTGCCAGCAGCTCAAGTACTAGCGGTGGATGGGGCGAGCAGTACTTC. Amino acids: CASSSSTSGGWGEQYF.

CDR3 sequence reads: CATSRRVGGTEAFF. As DNA, the CDR3 is TGTGCCACCAGCCGTAGAGTGGGAGGAACTGAAGCTTTCTTT. The rearrangement links TRBV15 to TRBJ1-1; D gene unclear. The germline V gene encodes CDR1 LNHNV and CDR2 YYDKDF (reference sequence). Trimming took 5 bases from V and 5 from J, leaving 15 bases between them. The CDR3 runs to 14 residues. Based on the CDR3 plus reference TRBV15 and TRBJ1-1, the full variable domain is DAMVIQNPRYQVTQFGKPVTLSCSQTLNHNVMYWYQQKSSQAPKLLFHYYDKDFNNEADTPDNFQSRRPNTSFCFLDIRSPGLGDTAMYLCATSRRVGGTEAFFGQGTRLTVV.

The chain carries TRBV19 and TRBJ2-1, with a possible D match to TRBD1 (5 bases). Germline V lookup: CDR1 LNHDA, CDR2 SQIVND (reference sequence). This CDR3 is built from 16 residues. V gave up 1 base and J gave up 10 bases, with 20 bases separating them. The CDR3, as DNA: TGTGCCAGTAGTATAGTGGGGCAGGGCATCGCTCGGGAGCAGTTCTTC. Translated: CASSIVGQGIAREQFF.

The table lists this clone with a count of one. The rearrangement uses TRBV29-1 and TRBJ2-1; D unresolved. The CDR3 spans 15 residues. Between the trimmed V and J ends, which lost 3 bases and 0 bases, there was a span of 12 bases. CDR1 is SQVTM, CDR2 ANQGSEA, per germline. The CDR3 DNA follows: TGCAGCGTTGAGAAGGCGCGGAGCTCCTACAATGAGCAGTTCTTC. Translation: CSVEKARSSYNEQFF.

J is TRBJ2-3 and V is TRBV5-4, with unresolved D. V was shortened by 7 bases and J by 4 bases, with 19 bases between the two germline ends. The CDR3 length is 15 residues. Germline V lookup: CDR1 SGHNT, CDR2 YYREEE (reference sequence). Here the CDR3 reads CASRAKTAVADTQYF. CDR3 in DNA: TGTGCCAGCCGTGCCAAGACTGCTGTGGCAGATACGCAGTATTTT.